A selection of T cell receptor beta chains follows, all from one sample in a study of shared clonotypes between healthy human individuals. Assay used: immunoSEQ multiplex PCR; TCRdb lists only in-frame clones, some missing. The sample consists of almost 700,000 clones, around 92% of them appearing once. Material: naive CD8+ T cells sorted from blood. These TCRs come from a man younger than 40 in good health. Each CDR3 is given with its conserved first and last residue. The D gene is left open where the match is weak. Some rows have no size entry. The others give once, few or many, or a class for an expanded clone.

d_call	v_call	j_call	clone_size	cdr3_aa	cdr3_nt
NA	TRBV29-1	TRBJ1-2	NA	CSVQRGNYGYTF	TGCAGCGTTCAAAGGGGGAACTATGGCTACACCTTC
NA	TRBV15	TRBJ2-7	NA	CATSRQGTPYEQYF	TGTGCCACCAGCAGACAGGGGACTCCCTACGAGCAGTACTTC
NA	TRBV5-1	TRBJ2-7	few	CASSLEGSDEQYF	TGCGCCAGCAGCTTGGAGGGAAGCGACGAGCAGTACTTC
TRBD2	TRBV27	TRBJ2-1	NA	CASRTSGTYNEQFF	TGTGCCAGCAGGACTAGCGGGACCTACAATGAGCAGTTCTTC
NA	TRBV29-1	TRBJ2-7	NA	CSVVPPGKGNEQYF	TGCAGCGTTGTCCCTCCAGGGAAAGGAAACGAGCAGTACTTC
NA	TRBV28	TRBJ2-1	NA	CASSLGYSSYNEQFF	TGTGCCAGCAGTTTGGGCTATAGCTCCTACAATGAGCAGTTCTTC
TRBD1	TRBV6-5	TRBJ2-7	few	CASRPGQGAVEQYF	TGTGCCAGCAGACCGGGACAGGGGGCGGTCGAGCAGTACTTC
NA	TRBV10-3	TRBJ2-7	once	CAIGGRDSYEQYF	TGTGCCATCGGGGGCCGGGACTCCTACGAGCAGTACTTC
TRBD1	TRBV5-4	TRBJ2-7	NA	CASTQPGQGTDPTYEQYF	TGTGCCAGCACCCAGCCGGGACAGGGGACCGACCCGACCTACGAGCAGTACTTC
NA	TRBV7-6	TRBJ2-1	once	CASSYTHNEQFF	TGTGCCAGCAGTTATACCCACAATGAGCAGTTCTTC
NA	TRBV19	TRBJ1-5	NA	CASSIMGGRYSNQPQHF	TGTGCCAGTAGTATCATGGGGGGCCGTTATAGCAATCAGCCCCAGCATTTT
NA	TRBV7-6	TRBJ2-1	NA	CASSSLERPENEQFF	TGTGCCAGCAGCTCTTTGGAGCGCCCGGAAAATGAGCAGTTCTTC
NA	TRBV30	TRBJ2-5	once	CAWNPEVQETQYF	TGTGCCTGGAACCCCGAAGTCCAAGAGACCCAGTACTTC
NA	TRBV7-9	TRBJ1-1	NA	CASSSDSSEAFF	TGTGCCAGCAGCTCGGACAGCTCTGAAGCTTTCTTT
NA	TRBV6-5	TRBJ1-1	once	CASSYAGGPEAFF	TGTGCCAGCAGTTACGCGGGCGGGCCTGAAGCTTTCTTT
TRBD1	TRBV4-1	TRBJ1-2	once	CASSQPGQGPGYTF	TGCGCCAGCAGCCAACCGGGACAGGGGCCTGGCTACACCTTC
NA	TRBV27	TRBJ2-7	NA	CASSLSMTGKAYEQYF	TGTGCCAGCAGTTTATCCATGACGGGAAAAGCCTACGAGCAGTACTTC
NA	TRBV18	TRBJ2-7	NA	CASSPISRTRAYEQYF	TGTGCCAGCTCACCGATCTCGCGGACACGAGCCTACGAGCAGTACTTC
NA	TRBV27	TRBJ1-1	NA	CASSFSPYTEAFF	TGTGCCAGCAGTTTTTCCCCATACACTGAAGCTTTCTTT
NA	TRBV11-2	TRBJ1-2	many	CASSPISYGYTF	TGTGCCAGCAGCCCCATTAGCTATGGCTACACCTTC
NA	TRBV11-3	TRBJ2-7	once	CASSLSGDSYEQYF	TGTGCCAGCAGCTTATCAGGGGACTCCTACGAGCAGTACTTC
NA	TRBV10-2	TRBJ1-5	NA	CASSEVSTRYQPQHF	TGCGCCAGCAGTGAGGTCAGCACCCGCTATCAGCCCCAGCATTTT
TRBD1	TRBV7-9	TRBJ1-4	once	CASSPQTGDNEKLFF	TGTGCCAGCAGCCCTCAGACAGGGGATAATGAAAAACTGTTTTTT
TRBD1	TRBV7-9	TRBJ2-2	once	CASSLTGQGGPGELFF	TGTGCCAGCAGCTTAACTGGACAGGGTGGGCCCGGGGAGCTGTTTTTT
NA	TRBV14	TRBJ2-5	NA	CASSPNHLGETQYF	TGTGCCAGCAGCCCGAACCACCTTGGAGAGACCCAGTACTTC
NA	TRBV6-1	TRBJ2-2	few	CASCMGFGELFF	TGTGCCAGCTGCATGGGCTTTGGGGAGCTGTTTTTT
NA	TRBV11-2	TRBJ2-1	NA	CASSSPFGETPYNERFF	TGTGCCAGCAGCTCACCCTTCGGGGAAACTCCTTACAATGAGCGGTTCTTC
TRBD2	TRBV11-2	TRBJ2-5	NA	CASSLGLAGVETQYF	TGTGCCAGCAGCTTAGGGCTAGCGGGAGTAGAGACCCAGTACTTC
TRBD2	TRBV27	TRBJ2-7	NA	CASSPPGLATYEQYF	TGTGCCAGCAGTCCGCCAGGACTAGCGACCTACGAGCAGTACTTC
TRBD2	TRBV11-2	TRBJ2-1	NA	CASRGLAGNNEQFF	TGTGCCAGCAGGGGACTAGCGGGAAACAATGAGCAGTTCTTC
NA	TRBV27	TRBJ2-4	NA	CASRTGVAAKNIQYF	TGTGCCAGCAGGACGGGAGTCGCGGCCAAAAACATTCAGTACTTC
NA	TRBV7-9	TRBJ2-1	NA	CASSAGRDEQFF	TGTGCCAGCAGCGCAGGAAGGGATGAGCAGTTCTTC
NA	TRBV5-4	TRBJ2-7	NA	CASSSMPSGAGEQYF	TGTGCCAGCAGCTCTATGCCCTCGGGAGCCGGCGAGCAGTACTTC
TRBD1	TRBV18	TRBJ2-7	NA	CASSPPDRATPYEQYF	TGTGCCAGCTCACCACCGGACAGGGCCACTCCCTACGAGCAGTACTTC
TRBD2	TRBV7-9	TRBJ2-7	few	CASSLASGRRNEQYF	TGTGCCAGCAGCTTAGCTAGCGGGAGGCGCAACGAGCAGTACTTC
NA	TRBV6-4	TRBJ2-7	once	CASTPRLSSYEQYF	TGTGCCAGCACCCCGCGGTTATCCTCCTACGAGCAGTACTTC
TRBD1	TRBV7-9	TRBJ1-1	NA	CASSSSGTGLLTEAFF	TGTGCCAGCAGCTCGTCCGGGACAGGGTTGCTCACTGAAGCTTTCTTT
TRBD1	TRBV6-5	TRBJ2-3	NA	CASSYSDRGPQYF	TGTGCCAGCAGTTACTCAGACAGGGGGCCGCAGTATTTT
NA	TRBV6-6	TRBJ1-2	NA	CASSLGPRVYGYTF	TGTGCCAGCAGTCTTGGTCCGAGAGTCTATGGCTACACCTTC
TRBD2	TRBV27	TRBJ2-7	NA	CASSPGSVAGVYEQYF	TGTGCCAGCAGTCCCGGCTCGGTAGCGGGAGTGTACGAGCAGTACTTC
NA	TRBV27	TRBJ2-7	NA	CASSLRVNYEQYF	TGTGCCAGCAGTTTAAGGGTTAACTACGAGCAGTACTTC
NA	TRBV9	TRBJ2-2	NA	CASSVDTAAVNTGELFF	TGTGCCAGCAGCGTAGACACAGCCGCCGTGAACACCGGGGAGCTGTTTTTT
NA	TRBV30	TRBJ2-2	NA	CAWSVDSSNTGELFF	TGTGCCTGGAGTGTAGATTCGTCGAACACCGGGGAGCTGTTTTTT
NA	TRBV9	TRBJ1-1	NA	CASSVDRTGMNTEAFF	TGTGCCAGCAGCGTAGACCGGACCGGAATGAACACTGAAGCTTTCTTT
NA	TRBV15	TRBJ2-1	NA	CATSRDRQNEQFF	TGTGCCACCAGCAGAGATAGACAGAATGAGCAGTTCTTC
NA	TRBV7-9	TRBJ1-5	few	CASSLVGQPQHF	TGTGCCAGCAGCTTAGTCGGTCAGCCCCAGCATTTT
NA	TRBV28	TRBJ2-5	NA	CASRIYQGWEETQYF	TGTGCCAGCAGAATTTACCAGGGTTGGGAAGAGACCCAGTACTTC
TRBD1	TRBV29-1	TRBJ2-7	few	CSVEAGTGAAEQYF	TGCAGCGTTGAAGCCGGGACAGGGGCCGCCGAGCAGTACTTC
TRBD2	TRBV27	TRBJ2-1	NA	CASSLWAGVGNEQFF	TGTGCCAGCAGTTTATGGGCGGGAGTGGGAAATGAGCAGTTCTTC
NA	TRBV23-1	TRBJ1-1	NA	CASGSGYAEAFF	TGCGCCAGCGGCTCGGGATACGCTGAAGCTTTCTTT
NA	TRBV18	TRBJ1-4	NA	CASSPAGGKGVGEKLFF	TGTGCCAGCTCACCAGCCGGAGGTAAAGGGGTCGGCGAAAAACTGTTTTTT
NA	TRBV9	TRBJ2-2	NA	CASSSRGTGELFF	TGTGCCAGCAGCTCCAGAGGAACCGGGGAGCTGTTTTTT
TRBD2	TRBV7-9	TRBJ2-1	NA	CASSFPTSGPHNEQFF	TGTGCCAGCAGCTTTCCCACTAGCGGGCCCCACAATGAGCAGTTCTTC
NA	TRBV4-1	TRBJ2-2	NA	CASSLLGTGELFF	TGCGCCAGCAGCCTCTTGGGCACCGGGGAGCTGTTTTTT
TRBD1	TRBV7-9	TRBJ1-1	NA	CASSHKEGAITEAFF	TGTGCCAGCAGTCATAAAGAGGGGGCAATCACTGAAGCTTTCTTT
NA	TRBV10-1	TRBJ2-2	NA	CASSDFTGITGELFF	TGCGCCAGCAGTGATTTCACCGGGATCACCGGGGAGCTGTTTTTT
NA	TRBV5-6	TRBJ2-7	NA	CASSLSGDSYEQYF	TGTGCCAGCAGCTTGAGTGGAGATTCCTACGAGCAGTACTTC
NA	TRBV29-1	TRBJ2-7	NA	CSVQPSSSYEQYF	TGCAGCGTTCAGCCCTCGAGCTCCTACGAGCAGTACTTC
NA	TRBV4-3	TRBJ2-1	NA	CASSHPDSSYNEQFF	TGCGCCAGCAGCCATCCCGACAGCTCCTACAATGAGCAGTTCTTC
NA	TRBV6-5	TRBJ1-1	NA	CASSSQGFEAEAFF	TGTGCCAGCAGTTCGCAGGGTTTTGAGGCTGAAGCTTTCTTT